Each of the 20 T cell receptor beta chains below was sequenced from the same sample in a study of blood T cell repertoires in COVID-19. Repertoires were generated with immunoSEQ multiplex PCR, while TCRdb's copy carries only in-frame clones and drops some. Of under 200,000 clones in the sample, more than 75% are singletons; the top ten hold around 5%. The sample consisted of peripheral blood. These receptor sequences come from a woman aged 50 to 65 with COVID-19, enrolled during active disease.

The chain couples TRBV5-6 to TRBJ2-7; TRBD2 agrees at 10 bases. The V and J ends lost 4 bases and 7 bases, in that order; junction bases with no gene match: 14. CDR3 length equals 16 residues. CDR1 is SGHDT, CDR2 YYEEEE, per germline. The CDR3 is CASSTGTSETNWEQYF. The CDR3 nucleotides are TGTGCCAGCAGCACCGGGACTAGCGAAACGAACTGGGAGCAGTACTTC.

The chain recombines TRBV11-3 with TRBJ2-5; D not certain. This CDR3 comprises 14 residues. CDR1 and CDR2 (germline): SGHNT, YENEEA. V was pared by 2 bases and J by 0 bases, with 7 bases between. In nucleotides, the CDR3 is TGTGCCAGCAGCTTATTGGTAGACCAAGAGACCCAGTACTTC. Its translation is CASSLLVDQETQYF.

This chain connects TRBV29-1 to TRBJ1-1, with D unclear. Germline values: CDR1 SQVTM, CDR2 ANQGSEA. CDR3 length: 11 amino acids. V lost 6 bases and J 1 base, leaving 6 bases between the germline ends. CDR3 region: CSVQENTEAFF. CDR3 DNA sequence: TGCAGCGTGCAGGAGAACACTGAAGCTTTCTTT.

V usage is TRBV5-1 and J usage is TRBJ2-7, with TRBD2 identical over 9 bases. CDR1 is SGHRS, CDR2 YFSETQ, per germline. The CDR3 consists of 13 residues. J lost 6 bases, V lost 5 bases, and 6 bases had no gene match. The CDR3 DNA reads as TGCGCCAGCAGTCTAGCGGGGTACAGCGAGCAGTACTTC. Amino acids: CASSLAGYSEQYF.

The chain couples TRBV7-2 to TRBJ2-1; D is undetermined. Germline CDR1 and CDR2: SGHTA and FQGNSA. Trimming took off 2 bases at V and 6 bases at J, with 5 bases between the two ends. The CDR3 runs to 12 residues. CDR3 DNA: TGTGCCAGCAGCTTATACTTCAATGAGCAGTTCTTC. Translation gives CASSLYFNEQFF.

This chain joins TRBV27 and TRBJ2-3; D is undetermined. This CDR3 has 14 residues. V was trimmed by 4 bases and J by 4 bases, leaving 12 bases between them. Germline-derived CDR1 and CDR2 are MNHEY and SMNVEV (reference sequence). CDR3 region: CASSSGRPPDTQYF. CDR3 sequence (DNA): TGTGCCAGCAGTTCAGGCAGACCCCCAGATACGCAGTATTTT.

This rearrangement joins TRBV18 to TRBJ1-6; D not certain. V was clipped by 3 bases and J by 7 bases, with 10 bases between them. Germline CDR1 KGHSH, CDR2 LQKENI. The CDR3 extends over 14 amino acids. CDR3 sequence reads: CASSPWGENSPLHF. The DNA for the CDR3 is TGTGCCAGCTCACCTTGGGGAGAGAATTCACCCCTCCACTTT. Full variable domain (remainder filled in from reference TRBV18 and TRBJ1-6): NAGVMQNPRHLVRRRGQEARLRCSPMKGHSHVYWYRQLPEEGLKFMVYLQKENIIDESGMPKERFSAEFPKEGPSILRIQQVVRGDSAAYFCASSPWGENSPLHFGNGTRLTVT.

The chain has TRBV7-9 and TRBJ2-7; D perhaps matches TRBD1 (6 bases). This CDR3 has 14 amino acids. Germline V gene lookup returns CDR1 SEHNR and CDR2 FQNEAQ (reference sequence). Between the trimmed V and J ends, which lost 1 base and 6 bases, there was a span of 13 bases. CDR3 nucleotides: TGTGCCAGCAGCTTAGGACAGGCCAGGCTCGAGCAGTACTTC. It codes for CASSLGQARLEQYF.

This rearrangement joins TRBV6-1 to TRBJ2-2, with D possibly matching TRBD1 (5 bases). Trimming pared 2 bases from V and 5 bases from J, leaving 12 bases between. Germline V CDR1 and CDR2: MNHNS, SASEGT. The CDR3 covers 15 residues. The CDR3, as DNA: TGTGCCAGCAGTGAAATAGGACACGAAACCGGGGAGCTGTTTTTT. Translation: CASSEIGHETGELFF.

The chain carries TRBV15 and TRBJ1-5, with TRBD1 matching over 8 bases. This CDR3 comprises 13 residues. Per the germline V gene, CDR1 is LNHNV and CDR2 is YYDKDF (reference sequence). J was trimmed by 6 bases and V by 3 bases; bases with no gene match: 1. The CDR3 loop is CATSRTGVQPQHF. DNA of the CDR3: TGTGCCACCAGCAGGACAGGGGTTCAGCCCCAGCATTTT.

The CDR3 loop reads CASAHGEINQPQHF. CDR3 nucleotide sequence: TGTGCCAGCGCCCACGGAGAAATCAATCAGCCCCAGCATTTT. This chain uses TRBV6-5 with TRBJ1-5; D unclear. The V gene lost 8 bases and the J gene lost 3 bases, with 14 bases spanning the gap. The CDR3 extends over 14 amino acids. CDR1 and CDR2 (germline): MNHEY, SVGAGI.

This rearrangement joins TRBV10-3 to TRBJ2-7, with 7 bases fitting TRBD1. V lost 4 bases, J lost 2 bases, and 2 bases stayed unmatched. Germline V gives CDR1 ENHRY, CDR2 SYGVKD. This CDR3 is built from 13 residues. Written as DNA, the CDR3 is TGTGCCATCAGTGCGGGACAGCCCTACGAGCAGTACTTC. Its translation: CAISAGQPYEQYF.

Details on this clone: Other nucleotide sequences in the sample specify the same CDR3. V and J are TRBV6-2 or TRBV6-3 and TRBJ2-6; tentative D call: TRBD2 (6 bases). Trimming removed 5 bases at V and 2 bases at J, with 13 bases between. In germline, CDR1 is MNHEY, CDR2 SVGEGT. This CDR3 has 16 residues. The CDR3 protein is CASSLTRRAGANVLTF. CDR3 in DNA: TGTGCCAGCAGTCTAACGCGGAGGGCTGGGGCCAACGTCCTGACTTTC.

V usage is TRBV28 and J usage is TRBJ2-7; 7 nucleotides agree with TRBD1. The V gene's germline CDR1 is MDHEN and CDR2 SYDVKM. Trimming at V came to 6 bases and at J to 2 bases, leaving 7 bases not matched to a gene. CDR3 length equals 14 residues. CDR3 nucleotide sequence: TGTGCCAGCAGCGCAGACAGGGTCCCCTACGAGCAGTACTTC. This translates into CASSADRVPYEQYF. Full variable domain (remainder filled in from reference TRBV28 and TRBJ2-7): DVKVTQSSRYLVKRTGEKVFLECVQDMDHENMFWYRQDPGLGLRLIYFSYDVKMKEKGDIPEGYSVSREKKERFSLILESASTNQTSMYLCASSADRVPYEQYFGPGTRLTVT.

This chain connects TRBV30 to TRBJ2-2; 11 bases match TRBD1. The junction had 11 bases not matched to a gene; V was cut back by 0 bases and J by 5 bases. Germline V gene sequence: CDR1 GTSNPN, CDR2 SVGIG (reference sequence). The CDR3 extends over 18 amino acids. The CDR3 region has the DNA TGTGCCTGGAGTGTATTTAGGTCGGGACAGGGGGATACCGGGGAGCTGTTTTTT. Translating gives CAWSVFRSGQGDTGELFF.

The rearrangement joins TRBV6-6 to TRBJ2-3; 10 bases are a match to TRBD2. The CDR3 is made up of 17 amino acids. The ends lost 5 bases at V and 0 bases at J; junction bases unmatched: 8. Germline-derived CDR1 and CDR2 are MNHNY and SVGAGI (reference sequence). The CDR3 DNA reads TGTGCCAGCAGTCAACTCAGCGGGGGGGATAGCACAGATACGCAGTATTTT. As protein: CASSQLSGGDSTDTQYF.

This chain joins TRBV18 and TRBJ1-6; TRBD1 might be the D (5 bases). Trimming left V 4 bases short and J 11 bases short, with 9 bases between. This CDR3 contains 12 residues. The germline V gene has CDR1 KGHSH and CDR2 LQKENI. The CDR3 DNA is TGTGCCAGCTCACAGGGGTCGGCACCCCTCCACTTT. Translating it yields CASSQGSAPLHF.

This sequence joins TRBV30 and TRBJ2-5, with a weak D call TRBD1 (6 bases). This CDR3 has 16 residues. CDR1 and CDR2 (germline): GTSNPN, SVGIG (reference sequence). V was cut by 2 bases and J by 4 bases, with 20 bases left in between. The CDR3 nucleotides are TGTGCCTGGAGTACAACAGGGTTGGAGGTGACAGAGACCCAGTACTTC. It specifies CAWSTTGLEVTETQYF.

The chain joins TRBV3-1 (or the pseudogene TRBV3-2) to TRBJ1-6, with TRBD1 as a possible D gene (5 bases). The CDR3 runs to 15 residues. V lost 4 bases, J lost 5 bases, and 12 bases lay in between. In germline, CDR1 is LGHDT, CDR2 YNNKEL (reference sequence). CDR3 protein: CASSPGHTDNSPLHF. CDR3 bases: TGTGCCAGCAGCCCCGGACATACTGATAATTCACCCCTCCACTTT.

The chain is built from TRBV6-5 and TRBJ1-6; D is unresolved. Germline V lookup: CDR1 MNHEY, CDR2 SVGAGI. Trimming cost V 4 bases and J 4 bases, with 2 bases left between them. The CDR3 has 12 residues. CDR3 amino acids: CASSSYNSPLHF. The CDR3 bases are TGTGCCAGCAGTTCTTATAATTCACCCCTCCACTTT.